This T cell receptor (beta chain) was identified during a study of identical twins. Study-level findings and limits: Beta out-of-frame sequences displayed a weaker excess of sharing between twins.

TCRdb redid the calling of the 5' RACE reads with MiXCR, one entry per CDR3 protein. The table shows 640,000 or so distinct CDR3 sequences, with less than 7% occurring only once. This clonotype was seen ten or more times. Its antigen is unknown. This CDR3 comprises 18 residues. The V segment lost 6 bases and the J segment 2 bases; nucleotides outside the gene matches: 16. Healthy Caucasian donors formed the entire cohort. The TCR comes from a man between 18 and 29 years old in good health. The V gene is TRBV12-3 or TRBV12-4, the J gene TRBJ2-1; 7 bases line up with TRBD2. Sequencing used naive T cells sorted from blood. CDR3 nucleotide sequence: TGTGCCAGCAGCCGGGGGGTGGGAGGCGGAAGAACCTACAATGAGCAGTTCTTC. This translates into CASSRGVGGGRTYNEQFF.